This T cell receptor (beta chain) stems from a study of a mutant IDH1 vaccine in newly diagnosed glioma. On the study more broadly: The patients received vaccinations eight times, in weeks 1, 3, 5, 7, 11, 15, 19 and 23. Beforehand, treatment had been radiotherapy, temozolomide, or both; the majority received both. Whole-study results and caveats: Detectable vaccine-induced immune responses arose in around 93% of patients.

The table came from immunoSEQ multiplex PCR; TCRdb's copy has only in-frame clones and leaves some out. The sample contains 60,000 to 100,000 clones, 75% to 90% of which appear only once. A note on this clone: Its antigen is not identified.

Time point described: week 23, last vaccination. In every dose of vaccine, 300 ug of mutant IDH1 20-mer peptide was given alongside topical imiquimod. Donor diagnoses consisted of new WHO grade 3 or 4 IDH1-mutant, ATRX-lost astrocytomas. The V and J ends lost 4 bases and 2 bases, in that order; junction bases with no gene match: 6. CDR3 length: 16 residues. The V gene's germline CDR1 is SQVTM and CDR2 ANQGSEA. The sequence derives from a woman between 50 and 59 years old with glioma. Sample: PBMCs, taken from a glioma patient whose treatment included an IDH1 peptide vaccine. The J gene is TRBJ2-3, the V gene TRBV29-1; 13 positions match TRBD2. The CDR3 coding sequence is TGCAGCGTTGGAAGACTAGCGGGAGGAGACACAGATACGCAGTATTTT. This translates into CSVGRLAGGDTDTQYF.